Sequencing of this TCR beta chain was carried out in a study of vaccination and CD4 T cells after COVID-19. In germline, CDR1 is SGHNT, CDR2 YYREEE (reference sequence). This CDR3 has 13 amino acids. After removal of 4 bases from V and 6 bases from J, the junction contained 4 bases not matched to a gene. As regards this clonotype: Its antigen remains unidentified.

The Oncomine TCR Beta short-read assay generated sequence data from the DNA of cultured CD4+ T cells. TCRdb recomputed calls from the PCR reads with MiXCR, one row per CDR3 protein. The sample lists some 16,000 distinct CDR3 sequences, under 55% occurring once. Time point denoted: late sampling 161 to 241 days after vaccination in a few convalescent patients. The sample's treatment: roughly 10-day PBMC culture with coronavirus spike peptide pools or control peptides (ViraFEST assay). This clonotype was obtained from a human donor who had recovered from COVID-19. The sequencing here drew on CD4+ T cells from blood, cultured in vitro, taken about 7 months after SARS-CoV-2 vaccination. The rearrangement links TRBV5-4 to TRBJ1-1, with TRBD1 matching over 9 bases. The CDR3 DNA reads as TGTGCCAGCAGCCGGGACAGGGTGGCTGAAGCTTTCTTT. As protein: CASSRDRVAEAFF.